Below are 22 T cell receptor beta chains sequenced from a single sample in a study of shared clonotypes between healthy human individuals. The naive CD8 population came from CD45RO-negative cells selected for CCR7, without terminally differentiated effector memory CD45RA+ cells. TCRdb's copy holds only in-frame clones and misses some; the assay was immunoSEQ multiplex PCR. The sample holds approximately 600,000 clones, about 95% seen once. Sequenced sample: naive CD8+ T cells sorted from blood. The receptors derive from a woman aged 30 to 39 in good health.

The genes are TRBV9 and TRBJ2-7, with D perhaps TRBD1 or TRBD2 (5 bases each). Per germline, CDR1 SGDLS and CDR2 YYNGEE. The V and J ends lost 1 base and 0 bases respectively, with 11 bases between them. CDR3 length equals 15 residues. The CDR3 spells CASSVSGRTSYEQYF. The CDR3 nucleotides are TGTGCCAGCAGCGTATCGGGACGTACCTCCTACGAGCAGTACTTC.

The chain carries TRBV6-5 and TRBJ2-5; D perhaps matches TRBD2 (6 bases). Germline values: CDR1 MNHEY, CDR2 SVGAGI. Trimming stripped 4 bases from V and 5 bases from J, with 17 bases between. The CDR3 extends over 15 amino acids. The CDR3 sequence: CASSSPRRGDETQYF. The CDR3 DNA is TGTGCCAGCAGTTCCCCGCGGAGGGGCGATGAGACCCAGTACTTC.

This chain joins TRBV15 and TRBJ1-2, with D unclear. Trimming left V 0 bases short and J 2 bases short, with 10 bases between. This CDR3 has 15 residues. Germline values: CDR1 LNHNV, CDR2 YYDKDF (reference sequence). CDR3 amino acids: CATSRERGANYGYTF. The CDR3 coding sequence is TGTGCCACCAGCAGAGAAAGAGGAGCGAACTATGGCTACACCTTC.

The chain links TRBV6-5 to TRBJ2-7, with a weak D call TRBD2 (5 bases). Germline CDR1 MNHEY, CDR2 SVGAGI. The V end lost 1 base, the J end lost 3 bases, and 7 bases lay between the germline ends. This CDR3 contains 13 residues. The CDR3 reads CASSYLEDYEQYF. The CDR3 DNA reads as TGTGCCAGCAGTTACTTGGAGGACTACGAGCAGTACTTC.

Details on this clone: Other DNA sequences in this sample translate to the same CDR3. The V gene is TRBV7-2, the J gene TRBJ2-7; 8 bases are a match to TRBD2. Germline values: CDR1 SGHTA, CDR2 FQGNSA. The CDR3 is 15 residues long. Trimming at V came to 5 bases and at J to 4 bases, leaving 10 bases not matched to a gene. CDR3 amino acids: CASSGPPGLGYEQYF. The CDR3 DNA reads as TGTGCCAGCAGCGGACCCCCGGGACTAGGATACGAGCAGTACTTC.

This sequence joins TRBV2 and TRBJ1-4; D not certain. The CDR3 contains 13 residues. Germline CDR1 SNHLY, CDR2 FYNNEI. The V end was cut by 8 bases, the J end by 8 bases, with 15 bases between. CDR3 in amino acids: CASPDLLSEKLFF. DNA of the CDR3: TGTGCCAGCCCCGATTTATTATCCGAAAAACTGTTTTTT.

V gene TRBV11-2 combines with J gene TRBJ2-7, with 7 bases that match TRBD2. The ends lost 5 bases at V and 3 bases at J; junction bases unmatched: 4. This CDR3 is 13 amino acids long. Germline V CDR1 and CDR2: SGHAT, FQNNGV. CDR3 in DNA: TGTGCCAGCAGCCCCTGGGGGGGCTACGAGCAGTACTTC. It encodes CASSPWGGYEQYF.

The chain carries TRBV6-5 and TRBJ1-2; 7 bases fit TRBD1. CDR1 MNHEY and CDR2 SVGAGI come from the germline V gene. The CDR3 has 13 amino acids. Germline trimming cut 4 bases from V and 6 bases from J; bases unmatched to any gene: 5. The CDR3 sequence is CASSSGGGDGYTF. CDR3 nucleotide sequence: TGTGCCAGCAGTTCAGGGGGTGGCGATGGCTACACCTTC.

V usage is TRBV27 and J usage is TRBJ2-2; D unresolved. CDR3 length: 12 residues. The germline V and J ends were trimmed by 1 base and 6 bases, with 3 bases remaining between them. Germline V gene data show CDR1 as MNHEY and CDR2 as SMNVEV (reference sequence). The CDR3 loop reads CASSLWAGELFF. In DNA form, the CDR3 reads TGTGCCAGCAGTTTATGGGCCGGGGAGCTGTTTTTT.

This clone has just a few counts. The CDR3 DNA follows: TGTGCCAGCAGCTTGTCTAAGGATAATGAAAAACTGTTTTTT. Translation gives CASSLSKDNEKLFF. The chain couples TRBV7-9 to TRBJ1-4; D is unclear. The CDR3 contains 14 residues. Germline assignment: CDR1 SEHNR and CDR2 FQNEAQ (reference sequence). With 3 bases removed from V and 4 bases from J, the gap between germline ends came to 9 bases.

This clone appeared a single time. V and J are TRBV4-2 and TRBJ2-7; 15 bases align to TRBD2. The CDR3 covers 16 residues. Germline assignment: CDR1 LGHNA and CDR2 YNFKEQ. Germline trimming cut 0 bases from V and 7 bases from J; bases unmatched to any gene: 4. The CDR3 here is CASSQDRGLAGGEQYF. In DNA form, the CDR3 reads TGTGCCAGCAGCCAAGATAGGGGACTAGCGGGAGGTGAGCAGTACTTC.

The chain employs TRBV27 and TRBJ2-7; D is uncertain. The CDR3 spans 13 residues. The germline CDR1 and CDR2 sequences are MNHEY and SMNVEV (reference sequence). The V gene lost 2 bases and the J gene lost 4 bases, with 9 bases spanning the gap. The CDR3 region has the DNA TGTGCCAGCAGTTTAAACCCATTTTACGAGCAGTACTTC. It encodes CASSLNPFYEQYF.

The gene calls are TRBV28 and TRBJ2-2, with D maybe TRBD1 (6 bases). The CDR3 totals 16 residues. The germline V and J ends were trimmed by 4 bases and 2 bases, with 14 bases remaining between them. The V gene's germline CDR1 is MDHEN and CDR2 SYDVKM. Here the CDR3 DNA reads TGTGCCAGCAGTTCAAACAGGGATAGAAACACCGGGGAGCTGTTTTTT. Translation: CASSSNRDRNTGELFF.

This chain links TRBV30 with TRBJ2-5; TRBD2 aligns across 14 bases. The CDR3 runs 19 residues. V lost 0 bases and J lost 0; bases outside the gene matches: 9. The germline gives CDR1 GTSNPN, CDR2 SVGIG (reference sequence). The CDR3 region is CAWSVLSGTSGSYQETQYF. The CDR3 DNA reads as TGTGCCTGGAGTGTACTGTCCGGGACTAGCGGGAGTTACCAAGAGACCCAGTACTTC.

This sequence joins TRBV19 and TRBJ2-1; D is perhaps TRBD1 (5 bases). The germline gives CDR1 LNHDA, CDR2 SQIVND (reference sequence). This CDR3 is built from 14 residues. V lost 6 bases to trimming and J lost 5 bases, with 14 bases between them. The CDR3 DNA follows: TGTGCCAGTAGACGACAGTCCGAGGACAATGAGCAGTTCTTC. Residues: CASRRQSEDNEQFF.

This chain joins TRBV10-2 and TRBJ1-3; D ambiguous. The CDR3 is 14 residues long. CDR1 WSHSY and CDR2 SAAADI come from the germline V gene. V was shortened by 5 bases and J by 4 bases, with 12 bases between the two germline ends. The CDR3 DNA sequence: TGCGCCAGCAGTCACAGCAACCAAGGAAACACCATATATTTT. Residues: CASSHSNQGNTIYF.

This chain joins TRBV9 and TRBJ2-1; TRBD2 agrees at 11 bases. J gave up 7 bases and V 0 bases, and 3 bases lay outside the gene matches. From germline, CDR1 is SGDLS and CDR2 YYNGEE. This CDR3 region has 15 residues. CDR3 residues: CASSVVAGGPNEQFF. The CDR3 bases are TGTGCCAGCAGCGTAGTAGCGGGAGGGCCAAATGAGCAGTTCTTC.

V is TRBV11-2 and J is TRBJ2-1; D uncertain. The V and J ends lost 3 bases and 5 bases respectively, with 11 bases between them. Germline lookup yields CDR1 SGHAT and CDR2 FQNNGV. The CDR3 contains 14 residues. In DNA, the CDR3 is TGTGCCAGCAGCTTGACCGACTGGAACAATGAGCAGTTCTTC. Protein product: CASSLTDWNNEQFF.

V usage is TRBV6-1 and J usage is TRBJ1-2; tentatively, D is TRBD1 (5 bases). V lost 4 bases and J lost 4, with 13 bases in between. CDR3 length equals 14 residues. Germline-derived CDR1 and CDR2 are MNHNS and SASEGT. CDR3 amino acids: CASSVVGEGYGYTF. The CDR3 DNA reads TGTGCCAGCAGTGTGGTGGGGGAAGGCTATGGCTACACCTTC.

This clone was counted once. The identical CDR3 is also encoded by other nucleotide sequences in the sample. V and J are TRBV15 and TRBJ1-5; 10 bases line up with TRBD1. The CDR3 is 15 residues long. The J segment lost 1 base and the V segment lost 6 bases, leaving 3 bases of the junction unmatched. Germline CDR1 and CDR2: LNHNV and YYDKDF (reference sequence). The CDR3 sequence: CATSRDRGSNQPQHF. CDR3 in DNA: TGTGCCACCAGTCGGGACAGGGGAAGCAATCAGCCCCAGCATTTT.

This chain connects TRBV28 to TRBJ1-6; D is possibly TRBD1 (5 bases). The V end lost 6 bases, the J end lost 10 bases, and 10 bases lay between the germline ends. The germline CDR1 and CDR2 sequences are MDHEN and SYDVKM. The CDR3 is 12 amino acids. CDR3 bases: TGTGCCAGCAGCTCATCAGGGTCACCCCTCCACTTT. This sequence encodes CASSSSGSPLHF.

The chain carries TRBV13 and TRBJ2-7; TRBD1 aligns across 11 bases. V gave up 0 bases and J gave up 5 bases; unmatched junction bases: 6. CDR3 length: 16 amino acids. From germline, CDR1 is PRHDT and CDR2 FYEKMQ (reference sequence). The CDR3 protein is CASSLGPGQGADEQYF. CDR3 nucleotides: TGTGCCAGCAGCTTAGGCCCCGGACAGGGGGCAGACGAGCAGTACTTC.